The TCR beta chain described here comes from a study of blood T cell repertoires in COVID-19. About the research overall: Whether acute or convalescent, the COVID-19 samples came from the United States, Italy and Spain. T cells, B-cell-depleted T cells, or PBMCs supplied cDNA or gDNA.

This CDR3 spans 16 amino acids. Germline assignment: CDR1 SGHAT and CDR2 FQDESV (reference sequence). V lost 5 bases and J lost 6; bases outside the gene matches: 10. Original processing notes: The assay estimated nucleated cells by amplifying reference gene primers. Measured with immunoSEQ multiplex PCR; TCRdb has only the in-frame clones, and not every one. The DNA gave D and trimming, while V, J and clone size come from that table. This table has 60,000 to 70,000 clones, roughly 90% appearing once. Material: peripheral blood. This clonotype was sampled from a woman aged 55-69 years with acute or convalescent COVID-19. The V and J genes are TRBV11-1 and TRBJ2-1, with 10 bases aligning to TRBD1. CDR3 loop: CASSVTGTGDSNEQFF. The DNA of the CDR3 is TGTGCCAGCAGCGTGACCGGGACAGGGGACTCCAATGAGCAGTTCTTC.